This T cell receptor beta chain was sequenced during a study of blood T cell repertoires in COVID-19. Across the whole study: Both acute and convalescent COVID-19 samples were obtained from the United States, Italy and Spain. PBMCs, B-cell-depleted T cells, or T cells provided the cDNA or gDNA that made up the material.

Sequencing used immunoSEQ multiplex PCR; TCRdb keeps in-frame clones, though not all of them. Among about 56,000 clones, 84% were seen once, and the ten largest hold over 10%. The germline V gene has CDR1 SGHKS and CDR2 YYEKEE (reference sequence). The V end lost 6 bases, the J end lost 4 bases, and 14 bases lay between the germline ends. The CDR3 is made up of 15 amino acids. The sample was peripheral blood. The TCR originated in an elderly woman with acute or convalescent COVID-19. The V call is TRBV5-5, the J call TRBJ2-6; TRBD1 is a possible D gene (5 bases). As DNA, the CDR3 is TGTGCCAGCAAAGTAGGGGTGGGGGGGGCCAACGTCCTGACTTTC. Its protein product is CASKVGVGGANVLTF.